This T cell receptor (beta chain) emerged from a study of cytomegalovirus exposure and HLA in healthy donors. In this sample, this clone turned up once. This table comes from immunoSEQ multiplex PCR, and its TCRdb copy is limited to in-frame clones, with some not included. Among tens of thousands of clones, approximately 81% were seen once, and the ten largest hold about 20%. Trimming left V 2 bases short and J 4 bases short, with 14 bases between. The CDR3 has 15 residues. CDR1 is MNHEY, CDR2 SVGAGI, per germline. The rearrangement links TRBV6-5 to TRBJ1-1, with D perhaps matching TRBD1 (6 bases). The sequencing input was PBMCs. The sequence was obtained from a young man in good health and CMV-seropositive. The CDR3 protein is CASSYGYGRGTEAFF. The CDR3 DNA sequence: TGTGCCAGCAGTTACGGCTACGGCAGGGGCACTGAAGCTTTCTTT.